Each of the 21 T cell receptor beta chains below was sequenced from the same sample in a study of blood T cell repertoires in COVID-19. Some clones are missing from TCRdb's copy, which holds only in-frame ones; the method was immunoSEQ multiplex PCR. This sample yields approximately 130,000 clones, of which about four fifths are seen a single time; roughly 13% belongs to the top ten. The sample was peripheral blood. The receptor source for this set is a human donor in a cohort sampled during active COVID-19.

This chain connects TRBV3-1 (or the pseudogene TRBV3-2) to TRBJ2-7, with TRBD1 as a possible D gene (6 bases). Germline V CDR1 and CDR2: LGHDT, YNNKEL (reference sequence). The V and J ends lost 4 bases and 6 bases respectively, with 13 bases between them. CDR3 length equals 13 residues. The CDR3 DNA sequence: TGTGCCAGCAGCCTCTCACAGGGAATCGAGCAGTACTTC. Encoded protein: CASSLSQGIEQYF.

The rearrangement uses TRBV19 and TRBJ1-1; 8 bases are shared with TRBD1. The CDR3 length is 16 residues. Germline trimming cut 2 bases from V and 4 bases from J; bases unmatched to any gene: 9. From germline, CDR1 is LNHDA and CDR2 SQIVND (reference sequence). CDR3 sequence (DNA): TGTGCCAGTAGTATACAGGGGGCGATACACGGCACTGAAGCTTTCTTT. Protein sequence: CASSIQGAIHGTEAFF.

The chain couples TRBV12-3 or TRBV12-4 to TRBJ2-7, with D tentatively TRBD1 (5 bases). V lost 5 bases and J lost 6, with 14 bases in between. This CDR3 has 13 amino acids. CDR3 DNA: TGTGCCAGCAGTCTCTCAGGGATCCGCGAGCAGTACTTC. Its protein product is CASSLSGIREQYF.

The rearrangement uses TRBV6-5 and TRBJ1-3, with D possibly matching TRBD1 (5 bases). Trimming took 6 bases from V and 2 from J, leaving 11 bases between them. Germline lookup yields CDR1 MNHEY and CDR2 SVGAGI. The CDR3 sequence is 14 residues long. The chain's CDR3 is CASRRRQTGNTIYF. The CDR3 nucleotides read TGTGCCAGCAGGAGGCGACAGACTGGAAACACCATATATTTT.

This clone was counted ten times or more. The chain has TRBV15 and TRBJ2-7, with 7 bases lining up with TRBD2. Germline CDR1 and CDR2: LNHNV and YYDKDF (reference sequence). The V segment lost 1 base and the J segment 0 bases; nucleotides outside the gene matches: 6. The CDR3 totals 16 residues. In nucleotides, the CDR3 is TGTGCCACCAGCAGAGGGCGTGAGCGGGACTCCTACGAGCAGTACTTC. Translation gives CATSRGRERDSYEQYF.

This sequence joins TRBV19 and TRBJ2-7; tentative D call: TRBD2 (5 bases). Germline-derived CDR1 and CDR2 are LNHDA and SQIVND (reference sequence). CDR3 length: 12 amino acids. The germline V and J ends were trimmed by 2 bases and 4 bases, with 6 bases remaining between them. CDR3 coding DNA: TGTGCCAGTAGTATAAGCGGATACGAGCAGTACTTC. Its protein product is CASSISGYEQYF.

The chain couples TRBV7-8 to TRBJ2-6, with TRBD1 identical over 7 bases. The CDR3 has 15 residues. J lost 2 bases, V lost 5 bases, and 3 bases had no gene match. Germline CDR1 and CDR2: SGHVS and FQNEAQ. In DNA, the CDR3 is TGTGCCAGCAGCAAACAGGGGACTGGGGCCAACGTCCTGACTTTC. Protein sequence: CASSKQGTGANVLTF.

The chain joins TRBV10-3 to TRBJ1-6, with 7 bases fitting TRBD1. Losses at the gene ends were 2 bases for V and 7 bases for J; bases not matched to a gene: 8. The CDR3 has 16 residues. CDR1 is ENHRY, CDR2 SYGVKD, per germline. CDR3 amino acids: CAISEPVGQDNSPLHF. The CDR3, as DNA: TGTGCCATCAGTGAGCCTGTAGGACAGGACAATTCACCCCTCCACTTT.

This clone was seen once. The rearrangement links TRBV15 to TRBJ2-1; 14 bases align to TRBD2. With 5 bases clipped from V and 2 bases from J, the junction kept 14 bases outside the gene matches. CDR3 length equals 20 residues. Germline CDR1 LNHNV, CDR2 YYDKDF (reference sequence). CDR3 loop: CATSGLSGTSGGLPYNEQFF. CDR3 DNA sequence: TGTGCCACCAGCGGATTATCCGGGACTAGCGGGGGTCTACCCTACAATGAGCAGTTCTTC.

V gene TRBV5-1 combines with J gene TRBJ2-3; D is undetermined. The CDR3 has 14 amino acids. V gave up 0 bases and J gave up 4 bases, with 9 bases separating them. Germline CDR1 reads SGHRS; CDR2 reads YFSETQ. The chain's CDR3 is CASSLAAEADTQYF. The CDR3 region has the DNA TGCGCCAGCAGCTTGGCCGCAGAGGCAGATACGCAGTATTTT.

The J gene is TRBJ2-7, the V gene TRBV11-2, with 9 positions matching TRBD1. The CDR3 is made up of 17 amino acids. Germline CDR1 reads SGHAT; CDR2 reads FQNNGV. J gave up 1 base and V 3 bases, and 10 bases lay outside the gene matches. CDR3 loop: CASSFFTGGPTSYEQYF. CDR3 DNA sequence: TGTGCCAGCAGCTTTTTCACAGGGGGCCCTACTTCCTACGAGCAGTACTTC.

This clone was observed a few times. The chain links TRBV30 to TRBJ1-6, with D possibly TRBD1 on 5 matching bases. This CDR3 contains 16 residues. V shed 0 bases and J shed 7 bases, with 16 bases lying between them. Per germline, CDR1 GTSNPN and CDR2 SVGIG (reference sequence). DNA of the CDR3: TGTGCCTGGAGTGTACAGCGGGGCAGAACCAATTCACCCCTCCACTTT. Translated, it gives CAWSVQRGRTNSPLHF.

The J gene is TRBJ1-2, the V gene TRBV14; D possibly corresponds to TRBD1 (6 bases). The CDR3 length is 17 residues. V lost 3 bases and J lost 5, with 22 bases in between. CDR1 is SGHDN and CDR2 is FVKESK in the germline V gene. Here the CDR3 DNA reads TGTGCCAGCAGCCACGTGTTCGAGGACAGAAACCCGTATGGCTACACCTTC. It codes for CASSHVFEDRNPYGYTF. Full variable domain (outside the CDR3, taken from reference TRBV14 and TRBJ1-2): EAGVTQFPSHSVIEKGQTVTLRCDPISGHDNLYWYRRVMGKEIKFLLHFVKESKQDESGMPNNRFLAERTGGTYSTLKVQPAELEDSGVYFCASSHVFEDRNPYGYTFGSGTRLTVV.

Only a few counts were recorded for this clone. The genes are TRBV27 and TRBJ2-2, with 10 bases matching TRBD2. The CDR3 has 14 residues. Germline assignment: CDR1 MNHEY and CDR2 SMNVEV (reference sequence). With V trimmed by 9 bases and J by 1 base, 2 bases remained unmatched. As DNA, the CDR3 is TGTGCCAGAGCGGGGGGGGAGAACACCGGGGAGCTGTTTTTT. Protein sequence: CARAGGENTGELFF.

The chain uses TRBV3-1 (or the pseudogene TRBV3-2) and TRBJ2-1; 8 bases are a match to TRBD1. This CDR3 has 15 amino acids. V lost 2 bases and J lost 10; bases outside the gene matches: 10. CDR1 and CDR2 from the germline V gene are LGHDT and YNNKEL (reference sequence). Here the CDR3 reads CASSQRGGTGGEQFF. The DNA of the CDR3 is TGTGCCAGCAGCCAAAGGGGCGGGACAGGTGGAGAGCAGTTCTTC.

The chain recombines TRBV27 with TRBJ1-2; 7 positions match TRBD1. The CDR3 contains 15 residues. V was clipped by 0 bases and J by 5 bases; unmatched bases: 6. Germline lookup yields CDR1 MNHEY and CDR2 SMNVEV (reference sequence). As DNA, the CDR3 is TGTGCCAGCAGTTTATCGAGAGGGGGCTCATATGGCTACACCTTC. Protein sequence: CASSLSRGGSYGYTF.

This clone has only a few counts. The chain is built from TRBV9 and TRBJ2-2; TRBD1 might be the D (6 bases). The CDR3 totals 17 residues. V was clipped by 2 bases and J by 4 bases, with 18 bases between them. The germline V gene encodes CDR1 SGDLS and CDR2 YYNGEE. The CDR3 region has the DNA TGTGCCAGCAGCGTGAGGTCCCCGCCACAGGGCACCGGGGAGCTGTTTTTT. Translating it yields CASSVRSPPQGTGELFF.

The genes are TRBV10-3 and TRBJ1-1; a weak D match, TRBD1 (5 bases). V lost 6 bases to trimming and J lost 0 bases, with 11 bases between them. The CDR3 runs to 14 residues. CDR1 and CDR2 (germline): ENHRY, SYGVKD. The CDR3, as DNA: TGTGCCATCAGGAAAGACAGTCTGAACACTGAAGCTTTCTTT. This sequence encodes CAIRKDSLNTEAFF.

The rearrangement links TRBV6-5 to TRBJ1-4; weak D call: TRBD1 (6 bases). Germline values: CDR1 MNHEY, CDR2 SVGAGI. V shed 7 bases and J shed 5 bases, with 14 bases lying between them. This CDR3 has 14 residues. Written as DNA, the CDR3 is TGTGCCAGCATGAAGGACAGACAAAATGAAAAACTGTTTTTT. This translates into CASMKDRQNEKLFF.

The gene calls are TRBV7-9 and TRBJ1-2, with a tentative D call TRBD1 (6 bases). The CDR3 extends over 13 amino acids. V lost 5 bases, J lost 4 bases, and 11 bases lay in between. Germline CDR1 and CDR2: SEHNR and FQNEAQ (reference sequence). For the CDR3, the DNA is TGTGCCAGCAGCCACAGGGAGTTCTATGGCTACACCTTC. It translates to CASSHREFYGYTF.

The chain employs TRBV19 and TRBJ2-5; 9 bases are a match to TRBD2. Germline V gives CDR1 LNHDA, CDR2 SQIVND (reference sequence). The CDR3 loop spans 15 amino acids. Losses at the gene ends were 4 bases for V and 1 base for J; bases not matched to a gene: 4. The CDR3, as DNA: TGTGCCAGTAGTAGTGAGCGGGGGGCCCAAGAGACCCAGTACTTC. It is translated as CASSSERGAQETQYF.